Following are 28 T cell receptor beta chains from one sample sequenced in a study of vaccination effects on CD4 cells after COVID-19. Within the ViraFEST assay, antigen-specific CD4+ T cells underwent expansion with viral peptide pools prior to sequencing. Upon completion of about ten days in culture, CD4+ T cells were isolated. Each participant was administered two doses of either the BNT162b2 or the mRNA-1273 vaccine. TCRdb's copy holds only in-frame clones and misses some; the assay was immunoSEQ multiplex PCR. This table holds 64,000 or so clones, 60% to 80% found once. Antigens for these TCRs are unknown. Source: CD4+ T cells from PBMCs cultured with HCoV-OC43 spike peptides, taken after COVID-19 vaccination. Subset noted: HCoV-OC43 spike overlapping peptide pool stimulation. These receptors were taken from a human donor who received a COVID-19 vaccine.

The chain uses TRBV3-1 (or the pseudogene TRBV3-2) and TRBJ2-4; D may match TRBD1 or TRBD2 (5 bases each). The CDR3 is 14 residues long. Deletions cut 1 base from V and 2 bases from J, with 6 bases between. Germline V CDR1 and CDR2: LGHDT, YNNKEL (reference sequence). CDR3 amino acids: CASSQGGTKNIQYF. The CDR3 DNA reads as TGTGCCAGCAGCCAAGGGGGGACCAAAAACATTCAGTACTTC.

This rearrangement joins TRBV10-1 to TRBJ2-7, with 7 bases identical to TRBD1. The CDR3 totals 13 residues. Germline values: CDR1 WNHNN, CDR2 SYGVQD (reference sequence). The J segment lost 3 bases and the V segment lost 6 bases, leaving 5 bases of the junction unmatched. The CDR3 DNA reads TGCGCCAGCAGGGTAGGGGGCAGCTACGAGCAGTACGTC. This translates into CASRVGGSYEQYV.

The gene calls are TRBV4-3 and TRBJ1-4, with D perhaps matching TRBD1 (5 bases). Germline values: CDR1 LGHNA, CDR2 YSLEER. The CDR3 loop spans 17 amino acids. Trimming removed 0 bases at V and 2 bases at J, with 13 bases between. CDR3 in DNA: TGCGCCAGCAGCCAAGAATCAGGGCCCTCGACTAATGAAAAACTGTTTTTT. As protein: CASSQESGPSTNEKLFF.

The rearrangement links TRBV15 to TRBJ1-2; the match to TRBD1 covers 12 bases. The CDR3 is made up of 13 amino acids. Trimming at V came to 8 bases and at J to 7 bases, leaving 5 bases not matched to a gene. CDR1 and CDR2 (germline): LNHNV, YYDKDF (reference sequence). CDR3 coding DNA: TGTGCCACCGCGACGGGACAGGGGGCTGGCTACACCTTC. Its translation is CATATGQGAGYTF.

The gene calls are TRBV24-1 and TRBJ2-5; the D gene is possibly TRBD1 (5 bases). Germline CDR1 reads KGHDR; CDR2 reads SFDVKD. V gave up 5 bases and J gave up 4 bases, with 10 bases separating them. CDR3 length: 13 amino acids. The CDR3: CATSAGWGETQYF. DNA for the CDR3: TGTGCCACCAGTGCAGGGTGGGGAGAGACCCAGTACTTC.

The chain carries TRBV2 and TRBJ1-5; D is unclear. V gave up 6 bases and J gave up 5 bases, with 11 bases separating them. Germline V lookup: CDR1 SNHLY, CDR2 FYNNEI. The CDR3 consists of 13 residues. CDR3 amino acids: CASSVTRDQPQHF. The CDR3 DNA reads TGTGCCAGCAGCGTTACAAGGGATCAGCCCCAGCATTTT.

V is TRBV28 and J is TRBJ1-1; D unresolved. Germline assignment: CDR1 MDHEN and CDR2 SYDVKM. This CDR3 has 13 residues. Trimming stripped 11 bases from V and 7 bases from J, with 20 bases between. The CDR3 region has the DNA TGTGCCGCCAGCGCGGCAGGACTACTTGAAGCTTTCTTT. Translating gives CAASAAGLLEAFF.

The CDR3 coding sequence is TGTGCCAGCAGTTATGTTGTAGTGCGGCGGAACACTGAAGCTTTCTTT. Translated: CASSYVVVRRNTEAFF. The V and J genes are TRBV6-5 and TRBJ1-1; D remains unclear. With 3 bases removed from V and 1 base from J, the gap between germline ends came to 15 bases. This CDR3 is 16 amino acids long. CDR1 is MNHEY and CDR2 is SVGAGI in the germline V gene.

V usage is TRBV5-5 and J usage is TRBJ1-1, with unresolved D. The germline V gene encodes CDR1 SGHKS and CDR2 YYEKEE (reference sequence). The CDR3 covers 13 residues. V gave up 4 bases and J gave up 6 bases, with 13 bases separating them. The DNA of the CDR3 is TGTGCCAGCAGCCCCGGTGGGTGGCCTGAAGCTTTCTTT. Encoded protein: CASSPGGWPEAFF.

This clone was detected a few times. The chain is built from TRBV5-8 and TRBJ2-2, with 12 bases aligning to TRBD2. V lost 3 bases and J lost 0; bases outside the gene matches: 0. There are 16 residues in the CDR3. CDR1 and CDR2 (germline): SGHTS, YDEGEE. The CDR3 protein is CASSWTSGTNTGELFF. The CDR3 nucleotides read TGTGCCAGCAGCTGGACTAGCGGGACGAACACCGGGGAGCTGTTTTTT.

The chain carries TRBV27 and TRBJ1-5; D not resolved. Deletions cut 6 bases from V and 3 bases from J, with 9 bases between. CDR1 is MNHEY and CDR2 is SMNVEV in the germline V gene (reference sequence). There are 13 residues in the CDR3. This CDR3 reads CASRGWPNQPQHF. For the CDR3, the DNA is TGTGCCAGCAGAGGGTGGCCCAATCAGCCCCAGCATTTT.

CDR3 bases: TGTGCCAGTAGTCTTGGGATGACTAGCACAGATACGCAGTATTTT. This encodes CASSLGMTSTDTQYF. The chain links TRBV19 to TRBJ2-3; no firm D call. Germline values: CDR1 LNHDA, CDR2 SQIVND (reference sequence). The CDR3 totals 15 residues. V lost 5 bases and J 0 bases, leaving 12 bases between the germline ends.

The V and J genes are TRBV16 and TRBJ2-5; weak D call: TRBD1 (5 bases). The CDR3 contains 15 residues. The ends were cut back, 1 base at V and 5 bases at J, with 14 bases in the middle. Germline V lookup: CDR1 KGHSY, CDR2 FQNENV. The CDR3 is CASSQFKGSWETQYF. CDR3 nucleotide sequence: TGTGCCAGCAGCCAATTCAAGGGGTCGTGGGAGACCCAGTACTTC.

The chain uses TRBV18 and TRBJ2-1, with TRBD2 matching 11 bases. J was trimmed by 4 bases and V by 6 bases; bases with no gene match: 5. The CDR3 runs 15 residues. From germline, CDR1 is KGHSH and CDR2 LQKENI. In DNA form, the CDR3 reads TGTGCCAGCTCTTCCACTAGCGGGGGTTACAATGAGCAGTTCTTC. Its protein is CASSSTSGGYNEQFF. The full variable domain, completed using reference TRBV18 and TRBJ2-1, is NAGVMQNPRHLVRRRGQEARLRCSPMKGHSHVYWYRQLPEEGLKFMVYLQKENIIDESGMPKERFSAEFPKEGPSILRIQQVVRGDSAAYFCASSSTSGGYNEQFFGPGTRLTVL.

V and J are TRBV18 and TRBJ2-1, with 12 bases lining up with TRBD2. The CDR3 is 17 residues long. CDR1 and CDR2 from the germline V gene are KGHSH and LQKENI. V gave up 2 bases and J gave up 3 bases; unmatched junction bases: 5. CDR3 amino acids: CASSPTSGGNYYNEQFF. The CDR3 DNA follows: TGTGCCAGCTCACCAACTAGCGGGGGGAATTACTACAATGAGCAGTTCTTC.

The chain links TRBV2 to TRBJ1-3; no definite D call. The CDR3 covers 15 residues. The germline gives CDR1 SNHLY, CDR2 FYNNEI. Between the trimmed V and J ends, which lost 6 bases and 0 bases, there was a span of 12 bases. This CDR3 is CASRKEAASGNTIYF. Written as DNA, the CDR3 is TGTGCCAGCAGAAAGGAAGCAGCCTCTGGAAACACCATATATTTT.

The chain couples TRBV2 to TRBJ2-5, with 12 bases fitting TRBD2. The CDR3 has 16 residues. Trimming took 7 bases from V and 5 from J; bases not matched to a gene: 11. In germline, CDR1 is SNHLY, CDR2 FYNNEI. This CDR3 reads CASTPILAGGGETQYF. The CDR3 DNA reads TGTGCCAGCACACCCATACTAGCGGGGGGAGGTGAGACCCAGTACTTC.

The CDR3 sequence is CASRGQINYGYTF. The DNA for the CDR3 is TGTGCCAGCAGGGGACAGATTAACTATGGCTACACCTTC. The J gene is TRBJ1-2, the V gene TRBV6-5; 7 bases fit TRBD1. Germline V CDR1 and CDR2: MNHEY, SVGAGI. This CDR3 has 13 amino acids. The J segment lost 1 base and the V segment lost 6 bases, leaving 2 bases of the junction unmatched.

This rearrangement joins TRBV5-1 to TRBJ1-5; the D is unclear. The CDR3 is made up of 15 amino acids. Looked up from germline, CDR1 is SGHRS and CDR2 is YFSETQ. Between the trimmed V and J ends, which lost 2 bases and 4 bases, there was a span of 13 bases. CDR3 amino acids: CASSFDGSRNQPQHF. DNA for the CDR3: TGCGCCAGCAGCTTCGACGGAAGTCGGAATCAGCCCCAGCATTTT.

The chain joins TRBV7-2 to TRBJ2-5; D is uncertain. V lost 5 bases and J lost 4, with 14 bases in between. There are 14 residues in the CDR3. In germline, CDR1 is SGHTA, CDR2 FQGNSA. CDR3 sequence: CASSKKVLGETQYF. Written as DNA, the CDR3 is TGTGCCAGCAGCAAAAAGGTGCTGGGAGAGACCCAGTACTTC.

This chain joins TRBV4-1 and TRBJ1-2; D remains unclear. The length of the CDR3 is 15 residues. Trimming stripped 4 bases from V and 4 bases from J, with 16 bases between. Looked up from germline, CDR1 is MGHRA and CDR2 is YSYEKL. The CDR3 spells CASSPPTGAAYGYTF. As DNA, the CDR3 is TGCGCCAGCAGCCCCCCCACGGGTGCGGCCTATGGCTACACCTTC.

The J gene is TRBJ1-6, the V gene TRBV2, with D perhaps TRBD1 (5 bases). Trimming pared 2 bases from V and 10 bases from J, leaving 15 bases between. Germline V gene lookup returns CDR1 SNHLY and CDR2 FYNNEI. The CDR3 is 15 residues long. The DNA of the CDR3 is TGTGCCAGCAGTGAAACGTTCCAAAGGGGATCACCCCTCCACTTT. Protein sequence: CASSETFQRGSPLHF.

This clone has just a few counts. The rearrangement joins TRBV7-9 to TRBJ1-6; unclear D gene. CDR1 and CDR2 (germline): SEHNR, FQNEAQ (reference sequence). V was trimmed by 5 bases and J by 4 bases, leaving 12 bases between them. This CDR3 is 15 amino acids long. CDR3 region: CASSSGGPYNSPLHF. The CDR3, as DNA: TGTGCCAGCAGCAGCGGCGGTCCTTATAATTCACCCCTCCACTTT.

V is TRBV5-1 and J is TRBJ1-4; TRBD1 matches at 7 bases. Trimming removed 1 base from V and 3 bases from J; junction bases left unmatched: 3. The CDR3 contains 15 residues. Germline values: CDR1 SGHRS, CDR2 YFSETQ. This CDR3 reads CASSLTGTANEKLFF. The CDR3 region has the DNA TGCGCCAGCAGCTTGACCGGGACAGCTAATGAAAAACTGTTTTTT.

The CDR3 coding sequence is TGTGCCAGCAGCTTAGACAAGGGGAAATCTTTCTTT. Protein: CASSLDKGKSFF. V and J are TRBV7-2 and TRBJ1-1; TRBD1 is a possible D gene (5 bases). Trimming took off 1 base at V and 12 bases at J, with 12 bases between the two ends. Germline CDR1 SGHTA, CDR2 FQGNSA. The CDR3 runs to 12 residues.

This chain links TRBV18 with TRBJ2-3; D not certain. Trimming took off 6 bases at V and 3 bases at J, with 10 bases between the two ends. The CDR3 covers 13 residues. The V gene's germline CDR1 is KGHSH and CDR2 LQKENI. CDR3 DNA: TGTGCCAGCTCGTTGAGTAGAACAGATACGCAGTATTTT. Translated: CASSLSRTDTQYF.

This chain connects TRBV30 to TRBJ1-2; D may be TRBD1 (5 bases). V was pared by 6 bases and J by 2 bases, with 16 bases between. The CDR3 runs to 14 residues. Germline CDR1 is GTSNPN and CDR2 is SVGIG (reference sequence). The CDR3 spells CACYRPGTNYGYTF. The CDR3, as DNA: TGTGCCTGCTATCGACCTGGGACCAACTATGGCTACACCTTC.

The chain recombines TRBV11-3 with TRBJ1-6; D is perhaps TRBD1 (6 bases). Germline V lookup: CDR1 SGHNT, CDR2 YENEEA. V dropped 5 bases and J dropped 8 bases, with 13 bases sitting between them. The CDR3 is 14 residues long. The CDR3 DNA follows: TGTGCCAGCAGCCTTTCAGGGGACGATTCACCCCTCCACTTT. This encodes CASSLSGDDSPLHF.